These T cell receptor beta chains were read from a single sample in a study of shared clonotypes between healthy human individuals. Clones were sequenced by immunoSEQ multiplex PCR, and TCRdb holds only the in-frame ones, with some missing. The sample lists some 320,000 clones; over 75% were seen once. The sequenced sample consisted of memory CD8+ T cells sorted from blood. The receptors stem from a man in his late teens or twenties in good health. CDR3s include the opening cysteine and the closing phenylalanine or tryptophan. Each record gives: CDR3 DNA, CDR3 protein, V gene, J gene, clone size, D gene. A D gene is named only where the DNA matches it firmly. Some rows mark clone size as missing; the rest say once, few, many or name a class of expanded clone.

DNA: TGTGCCAGCAGTTTTCCTGGCCCTAAAGAGACCCAGTACTTC; CDR3: CASSFPGPKETQYF; V: TRBV28; J: TRBJ2-5; size: .; D: .
DNA: TGTGCCAGCAGCTTGGAGACCTCCTACAATGAGCAGTTCTTC; CDR3: CASSLETSYNEQFF; V: TRBV5-4; J: TRBJ2-1; size: .; D: .
DNA: TGCGCCAGCAGCGAACGGGTGGCGACCGGGGAGCTGTTTTTT; CDR3: CASSERVATGELFF; V: TRBV10-1; J: TRBJ2-2; size: .; D: .
DNA: TGTGCCACTTCTCTCGGGACAGCTAATTCACCCCTCCACTTT; CDR3: CATSLGTANSPLHF; V: TRBV10-3; J: TRBJ1-6; size: .; D: TRBD1
DNA: TGTGCCAGCAGCTCCTATGGTGGTCTAGGGACCTACGAGCAGTACTTC; CDR3: CASSSYGGLGTYEQYF; V: TRBV5-4; J: TRBJ2-7; size: .; D: .
DNA: TGCGCCAGCAGCCCCTCCAGGAACTACGAGCAGTACTTC; CDR3: CASSPSRNYEQYF; V: TRBV4-3; J: TRBJ2-7; size: .; D: .
DNA: TGTGCCTGGAGTGTATCGGATCACGAGCAGTACTTC; CDR3: CAWSVSDHEQYF; V: TRBV30; J: TRBJ2-7; size: .; D: .
DNA: TGTGCCAGCTCACCACTGGGGCCCCAGCATTTT; CDR3: CASSPLGPQHF; V: TRBV18; J: TRBJ1-5; size: .; D: .
DNA: TGTGCCAGCAGCCCCAGCGGGATCTCCTACAATGAGCAGTTCTTC; CDR3: CASSPSGISYNEQFF; V: TRBV9; J: TRBJ2-1; size: .; D: TRBD2
DNA: TGCGCCAGCAGCCGGATCAGGGGGCCTGACACCGGGGAGCTGTTTTTT; CDR3: CASSRIRGPDTGELFF; V: TRBV4-1; J: TRBJ2-2; size: .; D: TRBD1
DNA: TGTGCCTGGAGTGTAGTCGGAGCCTACGAGCAGTACTTC; CDR3: CAWSVVGAYEQYF; V: TRBV30; J: TRBJ2-7; size: .; D: .
DNA: TGCAGCGTTGAACCGCCCTCAACCTATGGCTACACCTTC; CDR3: CSVEPPSTYGYTF; V: TRBV29-1; J: TRBJ1-2; size: .; D: .
DNA: TGTGCCAGCACTGCCGAGGGCAGCGATGAGCAGTTCTTC; CDR3: CASTAEGSDEQFF; V: TRBV2; J: TRBJ2-1; size: .; D: .
DNA: TGTGCCAGCAGCTTGGAAGGGGCAGATACGCAGTATTTT; CDR3: CASSLEGADTQYF; V: TRBV5-4; J: TRBJ2-3; size: .; D: .
DNA: TGCAGCGCCGTACAGGGGGCGCGAGTTTACCCTGAAGCTTTCTTT; CDR3: CSAVQGARVYPEAFF; V: TRBV29-1; J: TRBJ1-1; size: .; D: TRBD1
DNA: TGTGCCAGCTCACCATTCGGACAGGGTAGACCCGATACGCAGTATTTT; CDR3: CASSPFGQGRPDTQYF; V: TRBV18; J: TRBJ2-3; size: .; D: TRBD1
DNA: TGCGCCAGCAGCGAAGAGGGGTACGGTCAGCCCCAGCATTTT; CDR3: CASSEEGYGQPQHF; V: TRBV4-1; J: TRBJ1-5; size: .; D: .
DNA: TGTGCCAGCAGTTTAAACGGCTACGAGCAGTACTTC; CDR3: CASSLNGYEQYF; V: TRBV11-3; J: TRBJ2-7; size: .; D: .
DNA: TGTGCCAGCACCTCAATTGGAGGGGGTGATGAGCAGTTCTTC; CDR3: CASTSIGGGDEQFF; V: TRBV2; J: TRBJ2-1; size: .; D: .
DNA: TGCGCCAGCAGTGAGGGCCAGGGCAGAGTTTACAATGAGCAGTTCTTC; CDR3: CASSEGQGRVYNEQFF; V: TRBV10-2; J: TRBJ2-1; size: .; D: .
DNA: TGTGCCAGCAGCTTAGCCGGGACTTACGAGCAGTACTTC; CDR3: CASSLAGTYEQYF; V: TRBV7-2; J: TRBJ2-7; size: .; D: .
DNA: TGTGCCAGCAGCTTTTTCGGGACGGACACTGAAGCTTTCTTT; CDR3: CASSFFGTDTEAFF; V: TRBV5-5; J: TRBJ1-1; size: .; D: .
DNA: TGTGCCAGCAGCCTCCAGGGCGGGGAGACCCAGTACTTC; CDR3: CASSLQGGETQYF; V: TRBV5-4; J: TRBJ2-5; size: .; D: .
DNA: TGCGCCAGCAGTGAGTCAGGGATCCACGAGCAGTACTTC; CDR3: CASSESGIHEQYF; V: TRBV10-1; J: TRBJ2-7; size: .; D: .
DNA: TGTGCCAGCAGCTTAGGGGACAGCTCCATGAACACTGAAGCTTTCTTT; CDR3: CASSLGDSSMNTEAFF; V: TRBV7-8; J: TRBJ1-1; size: .; D: TRBD1
DNA: TGTGCCATCACAGGGGCAGGGTCCTACGAGCAGTACTTC; CDR3: CAITGAGSYEQYF; V: TRBV10-3; J: TRBJ2-7; size: .; D: .
DNA: TGTGCCACCAGCAGAGCTAGGGGGACAGGCTACAATGAGCAGTTCTTC; CDR3: CATSRARGTGYNEQFF; V: TRBV15; J: TRBJ2-1; size: once; D: TRBD1
DNA: TGTGCCCTAGGGGAAGGGGGTCAGCGGGGAGAGACCCAGTACTTC; CDR3: CALGEGGQRGETQYF; V: TRBV30; J: TRBJ2-5; size: .; D: .
DNA: TGCACCAGCAGCCAAGAGGATAACGACAAATACGAGCAGTACTTC; CDR3: CTSSQEDNDKYEQYF; V: TRBV1; J: TRBJ2-7; size: .; D: .
DNA: TGTGCCAGCAGTGAACTGAGACTCTCGCCCTACGAGCAGTACTTC; CDR3: CASSELRLSPYEQYF; V: TRBV6-1; J: TRBJ2-7; size: .; D: .
DNA: TGTGCCAGCAGCTCGTGGACGAACGATAGGCACGAGCAGTACTTC; CDR3: CASSSWTNDRHEQYF; V: TRBV7-8; J: TRBJ2-7; size: .; D: .
DNA: TGTGCCAGCAGCTATGGGAGGGGTCAGAGCTCCTACGAGCAGTACTTC; CDR3: CASSYGRGQSSYEQYF; V: TRBV7-2; J: TRBJ2-7; size: .; D: TRBD2